Listed below are T cell receptor beta chains from one sample, sequenced in a study of blood T cell repertoires in COVID-19. Using immunoSEQ multiplex PCR, the repertoire was profiled, and TCRdb retains in-frame clones only, with some absent. The sample has approximately 100,000 clones; roughly 84% are singletons. The sample taken for sequencing was peripheral blood. The receptors here all came from a man in his sixties with acute or convalescent COVID-19. Each CDR3 is given without its conserved first and last residue. The order of the fields is D gene, J gene, V gene, CDR3 protein. The D gene is left open where the match is weak.

NA	TRBJ2-2	TRBV4-1	ASSQRTGELF
NA	TRBJ1-2	TRBV6-6	ASSLGDYGYT
NA	TRBJ1-1	TRBV7-2	ASSPRPGATTEAF
TRBD1	TRBJ1-6	TRBV19	ASSRQGYNSPLH
TRBD1	TRBJ1-1	TRBV9	ASSPGGGNTEAF
TRBD1	TRBJ1-1	TRBV2	ARGQSRTEAF
NA	TRBJ1-4	TRBV5-8	ASSHGQSNEKLF
TRBD1	TRBJ2-7	TRBV11-1	ASSPGGEQY
TRBD1	TRBJ2-3	TRBV11-3	ASSLEPTGTDTQY
NA	TRBJ1-1	TRBV12-5	ASGLVTGTYLTEAF
TRBD1	TRBJ2-7	TRBV4-3	ASSQYRGQTYEQY
TRBD1	TRBJ2-7	TRBV14	ASSQVWQGASEQY
NA	TRBJ1-2	TRBV4-2	ASSQDQAGYGYT
NA	TRBJ1-4	TRBV12-3/TRBV12-4	ASSFKGEGKLF
TRBD1	TRBJ1-1	TRBV19	ASRTGGGTEAF
NA	TRBJ1-5	TRBV6-5	ASGRGNQPQH
TRBD1	TRBJ1-1	TRBV12-3/TRBV12-4	ASRTGEHTEAF
NA	TRBJ2-1	TRBV29-1	SVEGTDSSYNEQF
TRBD1	TRBJ1-2	TRBV4-3	ASSQDRTGVYGYT
NA	TRBJ1-3	TRBV2	ASSGQTMGSGNTIY
TRBD2	TRBJ2-2	TRBV19	ASSISSGGANTGELF
NA	TRBJ2-5	TRBV5-1	ASSDTGGVETQY
NA	TRBJ1-6	TRBV5-1	ASSLSGLVNSPLH
NA	TRBJ2-2	TRBV2	ASSEVEGTGELF
NA	TRBJ1-5	TRBV10-3	AISGFPGPAGQPQH
TRBD1	TRBJ2-5	TRBV29-1	SVSPSSGTGGQY
NA	TRBJ2-2	TRBV5-4	ASSSTGSTGELF
TRBD1	TRBJ2-4	TRBV29-1	SVEGLQGTSKNIQY
TRBD2	TRBJ2-1	TRBV5-4	ASSLAGGGSYNEQF
TRBD1	TRBJ2-2	TRBV3-1/TRBV3-2	ASRRDRGLAGELF
NA	TRBJ2-7	TRBV10-3	ATSRNNYEQY
TRBD1	TRBJ1-5	TRBV2	ASSVKGAYQPQH
NA	TRBJ1-2	TRBV10-3	AISGGGFYGYT
NA	TRBJ1-5	TRBV10-3	AIADRHSNQPQH
NA	TRBJ1-2	TRBV9	ASSVGPGVYGYT
NA	TRBJ1-2	TRBV7-9	ASSRGSGGYT
TRBD1	TRBJ2-3	TRBV18	ASSPTGGADTQY
TRBD1	TRBJ2-6	TRBV3-1/TRBV3-2	ASSLTGVGANVLT
NA	TRBJ1-2	TRBV11-1	ASSLATRNGYT
NA	TRBJ2-7	TRBV4-3	ASSQDFGSSYEQY
NA	TRBJ1-1	TRBV18	ASSLDQAWWAF
TRBD1	TRBJ2-7	TRBV18	ASTLVRDRGYEQY
TRBD2	TRBJ2-1	TRBV27	ASSLGGGSEQF
NA	TRBJ2-1	TRBV30	AWSVSVYNEQF
NA	TRBJ1-6	TRBV25-1	ASSEYHGQKDSPLH
NA	TRBJ2-7	TRBV6-6	ASSYTAAPRDEQY
NA	TRBJ1-5	TRBV5-1	ASSPGTGYSNQPQH
NA	TRBJ1-6	TRBV7-9	ASSLVSTAPSPLH
NA	TRBJ2-3	TRBV30	AWIEVASTTQY
TRBD2	TRBJ2-5	TRBV28	ASSPGGGGSETQY